One and the same sample provided the 22 T cell receptor beta chains below, sequenced in a study of high-grade serous ovarian cancer treatment subgroups. Tumor samples were taken before definitive surgery or chemotherapy. The method was immunoSEQ multiplex PCR; TCRdb's version includes in-frame clones alone and lacks a portion of them. Here the sample spans under 10,000 clones, approximately 72% being singletons. The sequencing sample was made of tumor tissue. The receptors stem from a human donor with high-grade serous ovarian cancer.

This clone was seen more than once but under ten times. V and J are TRBV11-3 and TRBJ2-7; TRBD2 matches 10 bases. V lost 3 bases, J lost 2 bases, and 4 bases stayed unmatched. The CDR3 length is 15 residues. CDR1 SGHNT and CDR2 YENEEA come from the germline V gene. The CDR3 here is CASSFNSGRAYEQYF. The CDR3 coding sequence is TGTGCCAGCAGCTTCAACAGCGGGAGGGCCTACGAGCAGTACTTC. Looking up the rest from reference TRBV11-3 and TRBJ2-7 gives the full variable domain: EAGVVQSPRYKIIEKKQPVAFWCNPISGHNTLYWYLQNLGQGPELLIRYENEEAVDDSQLPKDRFSAERLKGVDSTLKIQPAELGDSAVYLCASSFNSGRAYEQYFGPGTRLTVT.

The table lists this clone with a count of one. The rearrangement joins TRBV7-6 to TRBJ2-7; 7 bases fit TRBD2. This CDR3 comprises 14 residues. The germline CDR1 and CDR2 sequences are SGHVS and FNYEAQ. V was pared by 4 bases and J by 2 bases, with 5 bases of the junction left unmatched. CDR3 loop: CASSSGRETYEQYF. CDR3 nucleotide sequence: TGTGCCAGCAGCTCCGGGCGGGAGACCTACGAGCAGTACTTC.

This clone was seen a handful of times. The chain recombines TRBV6-6 with TRBJ1-1; D is uncertain. V lost 2 bases, J lost 1 base, and 5 bases lay in between. The CDR3 extends over 13 amino acids. CDR1 is MNHNY, CDR2 SVGAGI, per germline (reference sequence). CDR3 loop: CASSYEANTEAFF. In nucleotides, the CDR3 is TGTGCCAGCAGTTACGAGGCGAACACTGAAGCTTTCTTT.

A few counts support this clone. The CDR3 is CASSVGGGSYNEQFF. Written as DNA, the CDR3 is TGTGCCAGCAGCGTAGGAGGGGGCTCCTACAATGAGCAGTTCTTC. The rearrangement joins TRBV9 to TRBJ2-1; D is perhaps TRBD1 (6 bases). This CDR3 contains 15 residues. CDR1 SGDLS and CDR2 YYNGEE come from the germline V gene. Trimming pared 0 bases from V and 0 bases from J, leaving 7 bases between. Combining the CDR3 with reference TRBV9 and TRBJ2-1 gives the whole variable domain DSGVTQTPKHLITATGQRVTLRCSPRSGDLSVYWYQQSLDQGLQFLIQYYNGEERAKGNILERFSAQQFPDLHSELNLSSLELGDSALYFCASSVGGGSYNEQFFGPGTRLTVL.

This chain links TRBV5-1 with TRBJ1-2; D gene ambiguous. The V gene's germline CDR1 is SGHRS and CDR2 YFSETQ. Trimming took off 0 bases at V and 6 bases at J, with 12 bases between the two ends. The CDR3 runs to 14 residues. Written as DNA, the CDR3 is TGCGCCAGCAGCTTGGGTGGATTGAGGGATGGCTACACCTTC. This codes for CASSLGGLRDGYTF.

This clone was seen once. The chain recombines TRBV15 with TRBJ2-5; tentative D call: TRBD2 (6 bases). V was cut by 1 base and J by 5 bases, with 11 bases left in between. The CDR3 has 14 amino acids. CDR1 and CDR2 from the germline V gene are LNHNV and YYDKDF (reference sequence). The CDR3 DNA follows: TGTGCCACCAGCAGAGGGACCGCGGGGGAGACCCAGTACTTC. Translation gives CATSRGTAGETQYF.

The chain recombines TRBV10-2 with TRBJ2-1; possible D gene TRBD1, 6 bases. This CDR3 is 15 amino acids long. The germline CDR1 and CDR2 sequences are WSHSY and SAAADI. Trimming shortened V by 3 bases and J by 4 bases, and 13 bases separated the two germline ends. The CDR3 nucleotides read TGCGCCAGCAGTGAAGGCAGGGGAGTGTACAATGAGCAGTTCTTC. Encoded protein: CASSEGRGVYNEQFF.

The genes are TRBV6-1 and TRBJ1-2; D not certain. Trimming took off 7 bases at V and 5 bases at J, with 17 bases between the two ends. Per germline, CDR1 MNHNS and CDR2 SASEGT. The CDR3 length is 14 residues. The CDR3 protein is CASKSPTGIYGYTF. The CDR3 DNA follows: TGTGCCAGCAAGTCTCCTACGGGGATATATGGCTACACCTTC.

Remarks on this clone: Other DNA sequences of this sample code for an identical CDR3. The chain combines TRBV4-3 with TRBJ2-5, with 8 bases that match TRBD1. This CDR3 has 13 amino acids. V was pared by 3 bases and J by 3 bases, with 0 bases of the junction left unmatched. From germline, CDR1 is LGHNA and CDR2 YSLEER. DNA of the CDR3: TGCGCCAGCAGCCAGGACAGGGAAGAGACCCAGTACTTC. Encoded protein: CASSQDREETQYF.

This clone has a handful of counts. The J gene is TRBJ1-1, the V gene TRBV7-6, with D maybe TRBD1 (6 bases). Germline lookup yields CDR1 SGHVS and CDR2 FNYEAQ. This CDR3 has 13 amino acids. Trimming stripped 1 base from V and 5 bases from J, with 8 bases between. The CDR3 DNA is TGTGCCAGCAGCTTAGAGGGGGGAACTGAAGCTTTCTTT. This gives the protein CASSLEGGTEAFF.

In its sample, this clone was seen a few times. The chain combines TRBV28 with TRBJ2-7, with unresolved D. Germline V gene data show CDR1 as MDHEN and CDR2 as SYDVKM. The CDR3 runs 13 residues. V was pared by 4 bases and J by 5 bases, with 12 bases between. The CDR3 nucleotides read TGTGCCAGCAGTTCCCGGGTCGTAAACGAGCAGTACTTC. As protein: CASSSRVVNEQYF. The whole variable domain, filled in from reference TRBV28 and TRBJ2-7, reads DVKVTQSSRYLVKRTGEKVFLECVQDMDHENMFWYRQDPGLGLRLIYFSYDVKMKEKGDIPEGYSVSREKKERFSLILESASTNQTSMYLCASSSRVVNEQYFGPGTRLTVT.

Remarks on this clone: One end of the junction is discordant with germline, which a read error may explain. CDR3 DNA sequence: TGTGCCAGCACTGGGACAGGGGGTTACCTAATTCATTTT. Residues: CASTGTGGYLIHF. The genes are TRBV6-6 and TRBJ2-3, with TRBD1 identical over 11 bases. The CDR3 covers 13 residues. Per the germline V gene, CDR1 is MNHNY and CDR2 is SVGAGI (reference sequence).

The genes are TRBV19 and TRBJ2-5; no reliable D call. The CDR3 length is 15 residues. Germline V lookup: CDR1 LNHDA, CDR2 SQIVND (reference sequence). V was cut by 3 bases and J by 4 bases, with 15 bases left in between. CDR3 DNA: TGTGCCAGTAGTATTAGTAATGAATGGGGAGAGACCCAGTACTTC. Amino acids: CASSISNEWGETQYF.

This chain joins TRBV28 and TRBJ2-4, with D perhaps matching TRBD2 (6 bases). Germline lookup yields CDR1 MDHEN and CDR2 SYDVKM. V was clipped by 4 bases and J by 3 bases, with 19 bases between them. The CDR3 spans 17 residues. CDR3 sequence reads: CASSSTGLRMGKNIQYF. The CDR3 DNA is TGTGCCAGCAGTTCTACGGGACTCCGGATGGGCAAAAACATTCAGTACTTC.

The sample holds one count of this clone. The chain combines TRBV7-2 with TRBJ2-7, with 10 nucleotides matching TRBD1. V was clipped by 8 bases and J by 4 bases; unmatched bases: 5. CDR1 is SGHTA, CDR2 FQGNSA, per germline. The CDR3 covers 13 residues. The CDR3 loop is CASSGTGAYEQYF. Written as DNA, the CDR3 is TGTGCCAGCTCCGGGACAGGGGCGTACGAGCAGTACTTC.

This clone was seen a handful of times. Different DNA sequences within this sample yield the same CDR3. This sequence joins TRBV7-2 and TRBJ2-3, with D maybe TRBD2 (5 bases). The CDR3 has 15 amino acids. V lost 5 bases and J 1 base, leaving 13 bases between the germline ends. Per germline, CDR1 SGHTA and CDR2 FQGNSA. CDR3 DNA sequence: TGTGCCAGCAGCCCCTCGGGGAGCCGCACAGATACGCAGTATTTT. Its translation is CASSPSGSRTDTQYF.

V gene TRBV5-4 combines with J gene TRBJ2-5; no reliable D call. The CDR3 is made up of 17 amino acids. V lost 4 bases and J lost 0, with 19 bases in between. Germline V gene data show CDR1 as SGHNT and CDR2 as YYREEE (reference sequence). CDR3 amino acids: CASSTYRVDGNQETQYF. The CDR3 DNA follows: TGTGCCAGCAGCACGTACCGGGTGGACGGAAACCAAGAGACCCAGTACTTC.

V usage is TRBV2 and J usage is TRBJ2-7; no firm D call. Deletions cut 4 bases from V and 6 bases from J, with 13 bases between. The length of the CDR3 is 13 residues. Germline CDR1 reads SNHLY; CDR2 reads FYNNEI. The CDR3 is CASSVKHLGEQYF. The DNA of the CDR3 is TGTGCCAGCAGTGTGAAGCACTTGGGCGAGCAGTACTTC.

This clone was found a few times. This rearrangement joins TRBV29-1 to TRBJ2-3; 7 bases agree with TRBD1. Germline V gives CDR1 SQVTM, CDR2 ANQGSEA. The length of the CDR3 is 14 residues. The V and J ends lost 4 bases and 0 bases, in that order; junction bases with no gene match: 4. DNA for the CDR3: TGCAGCGTTGGGACAGGTGAGAGCACAGATACGCAGTATTTT. Encoded protein: CSVGTGESTDTQYF.

The genes are TRBV6-6 and TRBJ2-1, with D unresolved. Looked up from germline, CDR1 is MNHNY and CDR2 is SVGAGI (reference sequence). The ends were cut back, 6 bases at V and 3 bases at J, with 6 bases in the middle. This CDR3 has 12 amino acids. CDR3: CASSPDYNEQFF. The DNA of the CDR3 is TGTGCCAGCAGCCCAGACTACAATGAGCAGTTCTTC.

The chain is built from TRBV27 and TRBJ2-5, with D unclear. The CDR3 covers 12 residues. Germline V lookup: CDR1 MNHEY, CDR2 SMNVEV (reference sequence). Trimming stripped 7 bases from V and 3 bases from J, with 9 bases between. In DNA form, the CDR3 reads TGTGCCAGCATACGTATCGAAGAGACCCAGTACTTC. This codes for CASIRIEETQYF.

The genes are TRBV20-1 and TRBJ1-1, with 8 bases fitting TRBD1. Per the germline V gene, CDR1 is DFQATT and CDR2 is SNEGSKA (reference sequence). This CDR3 comprises 11 residues. The CDR3 loop is CRGQGAAEAFF. CDR3 sequence (DNA): TGCCGGGGGCAGGGGGCTGCTGAAGCTTTCTTT.